A single sample gave rise to the 27 T cell receptor beta chains below, sequenced in a study of blood T cells in healthy people across ages. With a J-beta primer mix and a sample-barcoded 5' primer, a second PCR ran about 7 to 12 cycles. Via MiXCR, TCRdb re-called the 5' RACE reads, giving one row per CDR3 protein. The data hold about 930,000 distinct CDR3 sequences, with 29% observed a single time. These data were also filed under a second study, of T cells of mothers and their children.

Sequencing was done on a sample of blood. These receptors were collected from a woman aged 40 to 55 in good health.

The rearrangement uses TRBV28 and TRBJ1-5, with D perhaps TRBD1 (5 bases). The V and J ends lost 1 base and 5 bases respectively, with 9 bases between them. There are 14 residues in the CDR3. CDR1 is MDHEN, CDR2 SYDVKM, per germline. DNA for the CDR3: TGTGCCAGCAGTTTATTTGGGGCGGATCAGCCCCAGCATTTT. This translates into CASSLFGADQPQHF.

This clonotype came up a few times. J is TRBJ2-3 and V is TRBV20-1; tentatively, D is TRBD1 (5 bases). Deletions cut 5 bases from V and 4 bases from J, with 13 bases between. Germline V CDR1 and CDR2: DFQATT, SNEGSKA (reference sequence). This CDR3 is built from 13 residues. The CDR3 protein is CSAPQGPADTQYF. The CDR3 nucleotides read TGCAGTGCTCCTCAGGGCCCGGCAGATACGCAGTATTTT.

There are a few counts of this clonotype. The CDR3 coding sequence is TGTGCCAGCAGTTACGTAGCGGGGGGGCCGGTACGAACCCAGTACTTC. It is translated as CASSYVAGGPVRTQYF. The chain joins TRBV6-2 or TRBV6-3 to TRBJ2-5; 11 positions agree with TRBD2. The CDR3 covers 16 residues. Per germline, CDR1 MNHEY and CDR2 SVGEGT. The junction had 10 bases not matched to a gene; V was cut back by 2 bases and J by 8 bases.

This sequence joins TRBV5-1 and TRBJ2-1, with D maybe TRBD2 (5 bases). Germline CDR1 and CDR2: SGHRS and YFSETQ. The CDR3 spans 16 residues. The ends were cut back, 5 bases at V and 2 bases at J, with 17 bases in the middle. In DNA, the CDR3 is TGCGCCAGCAGTAGGCGGCCAGCGGAGCCCTACAATGAGCAGTTCTTC. Residues: CASSRRPAEPYNEQFF.

The chain joins TRBV29-1 to TRBJ1-1; perhaps TRBD1 as D (5 bases). Trimming pared 4 bases from V and 4 bases from J, leaving 10 bases between. Germline V gives CDR1 SQVTM, CDR2 ANQGSEA. The CDR3 spans 12 residues. CDR3 sequence (DNA): TGCAGCGTTGCTTCTGACAGCACTGAAGCTTTCTTT. It translates to CSVASDSTEAFF.

This clonotype was detected ten times or more. A much larger clone lies one base from this, so it may be a read error. V usage is TRBV11-1 and J usage is TRBJ2-4, with D maybe TRBD2 (6 bases). CDR1 is SGHAT, CDR2 FQDESV, per germline (reference sequence). The CDR3 length is 15 residues. V lost 2 bases and J lost 13, with 21 bases in between. The CDR3 reads CASSLIGRSTDEQYF. CDR3 nucleotide sequence: TGTGCCAGCAGCTTAATCGGGAGAAGCACGGATGAGCAGTACTTC. Together with reference TRBV11-1 and TRBJ2-4, the CDR3 gives the full variable domain: EAEVAQSPRYKITEKSQAVAFWCDPISGHATLYWYRQILGQGPELLVQFQDESVVDDSQLPKDRFSAERLKGVDSTLKIQPAELGDSAMYLCASSLIGRSTDEQYFGAGTRLSVL.

This clonotype was seen a few times. V gene TRBV27 combines with J gene TRBJ1-1, with 7 bases matching TRBD1. In germline, CDR1 is MNHEY, CDR2 SMNVEV (reference sequence). The V segment lost 5 bases and the J segment 0 bases; nucleotides outside the gene matches: 9. CDR3 length equals 16 residues. Written as DNA, the CDR3 is TGTGCCAGCAGTGGGACAGCTTCTGTGCTGAACACTGAAGCTTTCTTT. It yields the protein CASSGTASVLNTEAFF.

The gene calls are TRBV20-1 and TRBJ2-5, with D perhaps matching TRBD2 (6 bases). CDR3 length: 13 amino acids. CDR1 DFQATT and CDR2 SNEGSKA come from the germline V gene (reference sequence). The CDR3 loop is CSQWEDSQETQYF. CDR3 bases: TGCAGCCAGTGGGAGGACTCACAAGAGACCCAGTACTTC.

About this clonotype: Given a much more abundant clone one base away, this may be a read error. The chain uses TRBV7-2 and TRBJ2-4; 7 bases line up with TRBD2. Matching the DNA end better, TRBJ2-7 makes the J call doubtful. Germline assignment: CDR1 SGHTA and CDR2 FQGNSA. The CDR3 runs to 14 residues. The CDR3 sequence: CANSRGGLRYEQYF. The CDR3 DNA reads as TGTGCCAACAGTCGCGGGGGACTCCGGTACGAGCAGTACTTC.

This clonotype was recorded at least ten times. The chain couples TRBV12-3 or TRBV12-4 to TRBJ2-5; possibly TRBD1 for D (6 bases). V lost 2 bases and J 1 base, leaving 11 bases between the germline ends. The CDR3 has 15 residues. The CDR3 DNA reads as TGTGCCAGCAGTTTAAGGGGGACGATCCAAGAGACCCAGTACTTC. Amino acids: CASSLRGTIQETQYF.

The chain links TRBV20-1 to TRBJ1-5, with D perhaps TRBD1 (6 bases). The germline V gene encodes CDR1 DFQATT and CDR2 SNEGSKA (reference sequence). The CDR3 runs to 15 residues. The V and J ends lost 3 bases and 0 bases respectively, with 12 bases between them. The CDR3 here is CSARRGSDSNQPQHF. CDR3 bases: TGCAGTGCTAGGAGGGGGTCCGATAGCAATCAGCCCCAGCATTTT.

This clonotype appeared once. The junction departs from germline at one end; a sequencing error may be responsible. The V and J genes are TRBV7-2 and TRBJ2-2; the D gene is possibly TRBD2 (5 bases). From germline, CDR1 is SGHTA and CDR2 FQGNSA. CDR3 length: 15 amino acids. The CDR3 bases are TGTGCCAGCAGCTTAGAGCTAGCTTGGACCGGGGAGCGGTTTTTT. This codes for CASSLELAWTGERFF.

The CDR3 reads CASSHGLDSYEQYF. CDR3 DNA sequence: TGCGCCAGCAGCCATGGACTAGACTCCTACGAGCAGTACTTC. This chain connects TRBV4-3 to TRBJ2-7; 7 bases align to TRBD2. Trimming took 3 bases from V and 0 from J; bases not matched to a gene: 2. The CDR3 covers 14 residues. The germline gives CDR1 LGHNA, CDR2 YSLEER.

This clonotype came up a few times. The chain has TRBV30 and TRBJ2-1, with 16 bases aligning to TRBD2. The germline V gene encodes CDR1 GTSNPN and CDR2 SVGIG (reference sequence). The CDR3 has 14 residues. The trim removed 4 bases at V and 12 bases at J, leaving 6 bases unmatched. The CDR3 sequence: CAWTPGLAGGLQFF. The CDR3 nucleotides read TGTGCCTGGACCCCGGGACTAGCGGGGGGGCTGCAGTTCTTC.

This clonotype was detected a few times. CDR3 coding DNA: TGTGCCAGCAGCCCTGGGGACAGGGGGCTACGTCAGCCCCAGCATTTT. This codes for CASSPGDRGLRQPQHF. The chain joins TRBV28 to TRBJ1-5, with TRBD1 matching 12 bases. Trimming removed 6 bases from V and 6 bases from J; junction bases left unmatched: 9. CDR3 length equals 16 residues. From germline, CDR1 is MDHEN and CDR2 SYDVKM.

To note about this clonotype: An end of the junction differs from the germline gene, which may be a read error. The chain employs TRBV29-1 and TRBJ2-4; D not certain. The CDR3 totals 13 residues. Per germline, CDR1 SQVTM and CDR2 ANQGSEA. CDR3 sequence (DNA): TGCGGCGTTGGATTCACCTCTACGAGTGAGCAGTACTTC. Translation: CGVGFTSTSEQYF.

About this clonotype itself: A read error may account for a junction end that differs from germline. The V call is TRBV28, the J call TRBJ2-5; D is perhaps TRBD2 (7 bases). The CDR3 length is 15 residues. The germline V gene has CDR1 MDHEN and CDR2 SYDVKM. Here the CDR3 reads CASSFAGAGQETRYF. The CDR3 bases are TGTGCCAGCAGTTTTGCGGGGGCTGGCCAAGAGACCCGGTACTTC.

This clonotype showed up just a few times. The rearrangement links TRBV5-1 to TRBJ1-1, with 10 bases lining up with TRBD1. This CDR3 has 15 amino acids. Per germline, CDR1 SGHRS and CDR2 YFSETQ. J gave up 6 bases and V 4 bases, and 9 bases lay outside the gene matches. The CDR3 DNA reads TGCGCCAGCAGCGGAGGACCGGGACAGGGGCCTGAAGCTTTCTTT. This gives the protein CASSGGPGQGPEAFF.

The CDR3, as DNA: TGTGCCAGCAGCCAAGGGACACCCACCGGGGAGCTGTTTTTT. This encodes CASSQGTPTGELFF. The chain combines TRBV3-1 with TRBJ2-2; perhaps TRBD1 as D (5 bases). Trimming shortened V by 1 base and J by 4 bases, and 7 bases separated the two germline ends. The germline CDR1 and CDR2 sequences are LGHDT and YNNKEL (reference sequence). The CDR3 consists of 14 residues.

This clonotype appeared a few times. V gene TRBV4-3 combines with J gene TRBJ2-7; D possibly matches TRBD1 or TRBD2 (5 bases each). Germline V gene sequence: CDR1 LGHNA, CDR2 YSLEER. The CDR3 consists of 15 residues. V was clipped by 4 bases and J by 2 bases, with 15 bases between them. CDR3 in DNA: TGCGCCAGCAGCCCCAGTTCAAGGGGACCCTACGAGCAGTACTTC. The encoded protein is CASSPSSRGPYEQYF.

This clonotype has a handful of counts. The CDR3 nucleotides read TGTGCCAGCCAAGAGGGGAGGTACGAGCAGTACTTC. Amino acids: CASQEGRYEQYF. The chain joins TRBV28 to TRBJ2-7; D is possibly TRBD2 (6 bases). Germline V gives CDR1 MDHEN, CDR2 SYDVKM. V lost 8 bases to trimming and J lost 4 bases, with 12 bases between them. The CDR3 contains 12 residues. The full variable domain, its missing parts supplied by reference TRBV28 and TRBJ2-7, is DVKVTQSSRYLVKRTGEKVFLECVQDMDHENMFWYRQDPGLGLRLIYFSYDVKMKEKGDIPEGYSVSREKKERFSLILESASTNQTSMYLCASQEGRYEQYFGPGTRLTVT.

This clonotype was recorded once. This chain connects TRBV29-1 to TRBJ2-1; the match to TRBD1 covers 9 bases. This CDR3 region has 15 residues. Germline V gene data show CDR1 as SQVTM and CDR2 as ANQGSEA. V lost 0 bases to trimming and J lost 10 bases; unmatched junction nucleotides: 10. Here the CDR3 reads CSVEEGDRVLREQFF. The CDR3 DNA reads as TGCAGCGTTGAAGAGGGGGACAGGGTTCTGCGAGAGCAGTTCTTC.

Many counts were recorded for this clonotype. The chain joins TRBV15 to TRBJ2-1; TRBD1 aligns across 10 bases. Germline V CDR1 and CDR2: LNHNV, YYDKDF (reference sequence). CDR3 length equals 14 residues. The J segment lost 4 bases and the V segment lost 8 bases, leaving 5 bases of the junction unmatched. CDR3 sequence: CATSRTGGYNEQFF. CDR3 bases: TGTGCCACCTCACGGACAGGGGGTTACAATGAGCAGTTCTTC. The full variable domain, with the rest looked up from reference TRBV15 and TRBJ2-1, is DAMVIQNPRYQVTQFGKPVTLSCSQTLNHNVMYWYQQKSSQAPKLLFHYYDKDFNNEADTPDNFQSRRPNTSFCFLDIRSPGLGDTAMYLCATSRTGGYNEQFFGPGTRLTVL.

This clonotype was seen many times. This chain links TRBV28 with TRBJ2-1, with TRBD2 identical over 11 bases. Germline V gene sequence: CDR1 MDHEN, CDR2 SYDVKM. The J segment lost 8 bases and the V segment lost 5 bases, leaving 5 bases of the junction unmatched. CDR3 length: 14 residues. The CDR3 bases are TGTGCCAGCAGTGTTAGCGGGGGGGCCCATGAGCAGTTCTTC. As protein: CASSVSGGAHEQFF. Together with reference TRBV28 and TRBJ2-1, the CDR3 gives the full variable domain: DVKVTQSSRYLVKRTGEKVFLECVQDMDHENMFWYRQDPGLGLRLIYFSYDVKMKEKGDIPEGYSVSREKKERFSLILESASTNQTSMYLCASSVSGGAHEQFFGPGTRLTVL.

This clonotype was observed a few times. V usage is TRBV27 and J usage is TRBJ1-2, with 7 bases aligning to TRBD1. This CDR3 has 16 amino acids. Per the germline V gene, CDR1 is MNHEY and CDR2 is SMNVEV (reference sequence). The ends lost 5 bases at V and 5 bases at J; junction bases unmatched: 14. CDR3 DNA: TGTGCCAGCAGTCTCACCCACCGGGACAGATTTTATGGCTACACCTTC. Translation gives CASSLTHRDRFYGYTF.

In this sample, this clonotype turned up a few times. CDR3 residues: CASSPGDQETQYF. CDR3 nucleotide sequence: TGTGCCAGCTCACCGGGTGATCAAGAGACCCAGTACTTC. The chain employs TRBV18 and TRBJ2-5; no firm D call. CDR3 length: 13 amino acids. Trimming left V 3 bases short and J 2 bases short, with 7 bases between. Germline CDR1 reads KGHSH; CDR2 reads LQKENI. The full variable domain, with the rest looked up from reference TRBV18 and TRBJ2-5, is NAGVMQNPRHLVRRRGQEARLRCSPMKGHSHVYWYRQLPEEGLKFMVYLQKENIIDESGMPKERFSAEFPKEGPSILRIQQVVRGDSAAYFCASSPGDQETQYFGPGTRLLVL.

This clonotype was detected only a few times. Relative to the germline gene, one junction end is altered; a read error may explain this. The rearrangement links TRBV20-1 to TRBJ2-1; 10 bases match TRBD2. This CDR3 contains 17 residues. Germline CDR1 reads DFQATT; CDR2 reads SNEGSKA (reference sequence). CDR3 nucleotides: TGCAGTGCTAGACCGGGACTAGCGAGGGGCGTCTACAATGAGCGGTTCTTC. Translated, it gives CSARPGLARGVYNERFF.